This T cell receptor beta chain was found in a study of lymphopenia after photon versus proton radiotherapy. Study-level points and caveats: Relative stability marked proton patients; photon patients lost diversity and naive cells.

Comments on this clone: The target antigen is unknown.

The protocol was immunoSEQ multiplex PCR, while the TCRdb copy is restricted to in-frame clones and leaves out a portion. This table has around 70,000 clones, about nine tenths appearing once. The germline V and J ends were trimmed by 0 bases and 9 bases, with 9 bases remaining between them. The CDR3 length is 14 residues. CDR1 SGHAT and CDR2 FQNNGV come from the germline V gene. The specimen was peripheral blood, collected from a patient treated with photon-based radiotherapy. The chain links TRBV11-2 to TRBJ2-6; a weak D match, TRBD1 (6 bases). The clonotype comes from a middle-aged woman with cholangiocarcinoma. The CDR3 sequence is CASSLDNRVNVLTF. DNA of the CDR3: TGTGCCAGCAGCTTAGATAACAGGGTCAACGTCCTGACTTTC.